This T cell receptor (beta chain) appears in the sequencing data of a study of blood T cell repertoires in COVID-19. J was trimmed by 8 bases and V by 5 bases; bases with no gene match: 9. CDR1 and CDR2 from the germline V gene are KGHSH and LQKENI. This CDR3 contains 15 residues. Measured with immunoSEQ multiplex PCR; TCRdb has only the in-frame clones, and not every one. The sample shows 55,000 to 70,000 clones, roughly 82% of them seen only once. This receptor was identified in a woman aged 55-69 years with acute or convalescent COVID-19. The V call is TRBV18, the J call TRBJ1-5; 10 positions match TRBD1. Sequencing was performed on peripheral blood. Written as DNA, the CDR3 is TGTGCCAGCTCAAGGGACAGGGGAGGTGGTGAGCCCCAGCATTTT. Translating it yields CASSRDRGGGEPQHF.